What follows are 20 T cell receptor beta chains derived from one specimen sequenced in a study of shared T cell receptors in the human thymus. Using immunoSEQ multiplex PCR, the repertoire was profiled, and TCRdb retains in-frame clones only, with some absent. The repertoire includes hundreds of thousands of clones, about 90% of them detected once, and over 0.008% sits in the top ten. The sample was also reused in another study, on human thymus T cells.

Sequenced input: thymocytes. These receptors all stem from a boy younger than two with a congenital heart defect.

The chain is built from TRBV6-1 and TRBJ1-5; TRBD1 might be the D (6 bases). This CDR3 region has 14 residues. Germline-derived CDR1 and CDR2 are MNHNS and SASEGT. V was pared by 5 bases and J by 10 bases, with 18 bases between. CDR3 coding DNA: TGTGCCAGCAGTAAAGGACAGCACAAGAAACCCCAGCATTTT. Its protein product is CASSKGQHKKPQHF.

The chain couples TRBV6-5 to TRBJ2-7, with D unresolved. Germline loops: CDR1 MNHEY, CDR2 SVGAGI. This CDR3 region has 15 residues. Deletions cut 0 bases from V and 3 bases from J, with 12 bases between. The CDR3: CASSYSALGDYEQYF. The CDR3 DNA is TGTGCCAGCAGTTACTCAGCCCTAGGAGACTACGAGCAGTACTTC.

V is TRBV14 and J is TRBJ2-4; D not resolved. The germline CDR1 and CDR2 sequences are SGHDN and FVKESK. The CDR3 sequence is 14 residues long. Trimming removed 1 base from V and 3 bases from J, with 7 bases in between. CDR3 DNA: TGTGCCAGCAGCCAAGCAACAGACAAAAACATTCAGTACTTC. Translation gives CASSQATDKNIQYF.

The V call is TRBV10-3, the J call TRBJ1-1; unclear D gene. Germline V gene data show CDR1 as ENHRY and CDR2 as SYGVKD. Deletions cut 2 bases from V and 6 bases from J, with 13 bases between. The CDR3 contains 14 residues. CDR3 amino acids: CAISEEEVTPEAFF. The CDR3 bases are TGTGCCATCAGTGAGGAGGAGGTAACACCTGAAGCTTTCTTT.

This clone was seen only once. V usage is TRBV27 and J usage is TRBJ1-1; a weak D match, TRBD1 (5 bases). Germline lookup yields CDR1 MNHEY and CDR2 SMNVEV (reference sequence). CDR3 size: 14 residues. The V end lost 3 bases, the J end lost 2 bases, and 10 bases lay between the germline ends. In DNA form, the CDR3 reads TGTGCCAGCAGTTTCCAGGGACTTAACACTGAAGCTTTCTTT. Its protein is CASSFQGLNTEAFF.

The chain is built from TRBV28 and TRBJ1-1; D is unclear. V lost 1 base and J lost 6, with 9 bases in between. In germline, CDR1 is MDHEN, CDR2 SYDVKM. The CDR3 spans 13 residues. The CDR3 spells CASSLSVIPEAFF. CDR3 sequence (DNA): TGTGCCAGCAGTTTATCAGTGATCCCTGAAGCTTTCTTT.

This rearrangement joins TRBV19 to TRBJ2-7; tentative D call: TRBD1 (8 bases). Germline CDR1 and CDR2: LNHDA and SQIVND (reference sequence). V shed 7 bases and J shed 2 bases, with 21 bases lying between them. CDR3 length: 16 residues. CDR3 amino acids: CASTHGGGQEPYEQYF. In DNA form, the CDR3 reads TGTGCCAGTACCCATGGGGGGGGACAGGAGCCCTACGAGCAGTACTTC.

Only one count was recorded for this clone. V gene TRBV4-3 combines with J gene TRBJ1-1, with TRBD1 as a possible D gene (6 bases). CDR1 is LGHNA and CDR2 is YSLEER in the germline V gene. There are 16 residues in the CDR3. V lost 4 bases and J 1 base, leaving 16 bases between the germline ends. CDR3 residues: CASSPDSYAGNTEAFF. Written as DNA, the CDR3 is TGCGCCAGCAGCCCGGACAGCTACGCCGGGAACACTGAAGCTTTCTTT.

The genes are TRBV9 and TRBJ2-2; 9 bases agree with TRBD1. The germline CDR1 and CDR2 sequences are SGDLS and YYNGEE. V shed 1 base, J shed 5 bases, and the junction held 9 bases outside the gene matches. This CDR3 spans 17 amino acids. CDR3 loop: CASSVNHGTGSTGELFF. The CDR3 nucleotides are TGTGCCAGCAGCGTAAACCATGGGACAGGGAGTACCGGGGAGCTGTTTTTT.

The rearrangement links TRBV30 to TRBJ2-7; 7 nucleotides line up with TRBD1. Germline V gives CDR1 GTSNPN, CDR2 SVGIG (reference sequence). CDR3 length equals 14 residues. J lost 0 bases, V lost 8 bases, and 10 bases had no gene match. DNA of the CDR3: TGTGCCGGCAAACCACAGGGGTCCTCCTACGAGCAGTACTTC. This gives the protein CAGKPQGSSYEQYF. Variable domain in full (rest from reference TRBV30 and TRBJ2-7): SQTIHQWPATLVQPVGSPLSLECTVEGTSNPNLYWYRQAAGRGLQLLFYSVGIGQISSEVPQNLSASRPQDRQFILSSKKLLLSDSGFYLCAGKPQGSSYEQYFGPGTRLTVT.

This chain uses TRBV18 with TRBJ2-2, with D perhaps matching TRBD1 (5 bases). CDR3 size: 14 residues. Germline loops: CDR1 KGHSH, CDR2 LQKENI. V dropped 6 bases and J dropped 4 bases, with 12 bases sitting between them. For the CDR3, the DNA is TGTGCCAGCTCTACGGAGACAGTCACCGGGGAGCTGTTTTTT. Translating gives CASSTETVTGELFF.

J is TRBJ1-5 and V is TRBV4-3; the D is unclear. Germline V lookup: CDR1 LGHNA, CDR2 YSLEER. The CDR3 is 16 residues long. Trimming left V 0 bases short and J 5 bases short, with 14 bases between. The CDR3 sequence is CASSQDLLAGDQPQHF. CDR3 DNA sequence: TGCGCCAGCAGCCAAGATTTACTGGCGGGTGATCAGCCCCAGCATTTT.

This clone was counted a single time. The J gene is TRBJ2-3, the V gene TRBV28; perhaps TRBD2 as D (7 bases). This CDR3 comprises 14 residues. With 10 bases removed from V and 3 bases from J, the gap between germline ends came to 17 bases. The germline CDR1 and CDR2 sequences are MDHEN and SYDVKM. The CDR3 here is CAKPHGGQTDTQYF. The CDR3 nucleotides read TGTGCCAAGCCTCACGGGGGGCAAACAGATACGCAGTATTTT.

V is TRBV7-7 and J is TRBJ2-2; D gene unclear. The CDR3 contains 13 residues. Germline CDR1 reads SSHAT; CDR2 reads FNYEAQ (reference sequence). The V and J ends lost 1 base and 8 bases respectively, with 8 bases between them. The CDR3 region is CASSLVAWGELFF. CDR3 nucleotides: TGTGCCAGCAGCTTAGTAGCTTGGGGGGAGCTGTTTTTT.

The chain employs TRBV28 and TRBJ1-5; a possible D gene is TRBD1 (5 bases). Germline V gene sequence: CDR1 MDHEN, CDR2 SYDVKM. Trimming shortened V by 6 bases and J by 0 bases, and 24 bases separated the two germline ends. The CDR3 extends over 19 amino acids. CDR3 protein: CASSLEPREGEDSNQPQHF. The CDR3 DNA reads as TGTGCCAGCAGCCTGGAACCTCGTGAAGGGGAAGATAGCAATCAGCCCCAGCATTTT.

The chain combines TRBV7-9 with TRBJ2-3; 7 bases match TRBD1. CDR1 is SEHNR, CDR2 FQNEAQ, per germline (reference sequence). CDR3 size: 17 residues. The ends lost 5 bases at V and 4 bases at J; junction bases unmatched: 15. DNA for the CDR3: TGTGCCAGCAGCAACCGTCCGGGACAGTGGGCTGCAGATACGCAGTATTTT. Translation: CASSNRPGQWAADTQYF.

The J gene is TRBJ2-1, the V gene TRBV6-1; weak D call: TRBD2 (7 bases). CDR1 and CDR2 from the germline V gene are MNHNS and SASEGT. The V gene lost 7 bases and the J gene lost 5 bases, with 12 bases spanning the gap. The CDR3 extends over 13 amino acids. The DNA for the CDR3 is TGTGCCAGCATGCGGGGGCACCACAATGAGCAGTTCTTC. Its protein is CASMRGHHNEQFF.

The genes are TRBV7-2 and TRBJ2-5; 7 nucleotides align to TRBD1. Near its end, the DNA agrees better with TRBJ2-7, so the J call may be wrong. Looked up from germline, CDR1 is SGHTA and CDR2 is FQGNSA. The CDR3 consists of 15 residues. CDR3 nucleotides: TGTGCCAGCAGCTTGTGCTATGGACAGGACTACGAGCAGTACTTC. This gives the protein CASSLCYGQDYEQYF.

The genes are TRBV19 and TRBJ2-3; 7 bases fit TRBD2. Unmatched junction bases numbered 13, after V lost 3 bases and J lost 4 bases. This CDR3 is built from 17 residues. The germline V gene encodes CDR1 LNHDA and CDR2 SQIVND (reference sequence). Written as DNA, the CDR3 is TGTGCCAGTAGTATTCAAGGGAGGGAGTGGTCCCCAGATACGCAGTATTTT. It codes for CASSIQGREWSPDTQYF.

The CDR3 protein is CASSKKQESTDTQYF. DNA for the CDR3: TGCGCCAGCAGTAAAAAACAGGAGAGCACAGATACGCAGTATTTT. The genes are TRBV10-1 and TRBJ2-3, with D possibly TRBD1 on 5 matching bases. The CDR3 consists of 15 residues. CDR1 is WNHNN and CDR2 is SYGVQD in the germline V gene (reference sequence). V dropped 5 bases and J dropped 0 bases, with 12 bases sitting between them.